These 27 T cell receptor beta chains originate from one sample sequenced in a study of T-cell reconstitution after alpha-beta-depleted transplantation in children. The TCRbeta library was prepared with unique molecular identifiers. TCRdb reprocessed the PCR reads with MiXCR, giving one entry per CDR3 protein. Of approximately 400,000 distinct CDR3 sequences in the sample, 11% were seen once. This sample comprised PBMCs from the stem cell graft donor, obtained from the stem cell graft. All receptors derive from a human donor who donated a stem cell graft to a child with acute myeloid leukemia.

This clonotype was observed a few times. The chain recombines TRBV7-2 with TRBJ2-3; 8 bases line up with TRBD1. CDR1 is SGHTA, CDR2 FQGNSA, per germline. Losses at the gene ends were 5 bases for V and 5 bases for J; bases not matched to a gene: 9. The CDR3 extends over 15 amino acids. The CDR3 is CASSKSGQGIDTQYF. The CDR3 DNA is TGTGCCAGCAGCAAGTCCGGACAGGGAATAGATACGCAGTATTTT.

Worth noting for this clonotype: An end of the junction differs from the germline gene, which may be a read error. Written as DNA, the CDR3 is TGTGCCAGCAGCTCGGGACTAGCGGGAGGCAGCTCCTACAATGAGCAGTCCTTC. Protein: CASSSGLAGGSSYNEQSF. The rearrangement links TRBV7-8 to TRBJ2-1; 15 bases fit TRBD2. In germline, CDR1 is SGHVS, CDR2 FQNEAQ. This CDR3 is 18 amino acids long.

The rearrangement uses TRBV20-1 and TRBJ1-1; TRBD1 aligns across 11 bases. V shed 2 bases, J shed 4 bases, and the junction held 6 bases outside the gene matches. CDR1 DFQATT and CDR2 SNEGSKA come from the germline V gene (reference sequence). This CDR3 is built from 15 residues. CDR3 region: CSARRTGGYGTEAFF. CDR3 DNA sequence: TGCAGTGCTAGAAGGACAGGGGGCTACGGCACTGAAGCTTTCTTT.

This chain joins TRBV5-1 and TRBJ2-2; 16 nucleotides align to TRBD2. The V gene's germline CDR1 is SGHRS and CDR2 YFSETQ. The CDR3 loop spans 19 amino acids. V shed 4 bases, J shed 6 bases, and the junction held 12 bases outside the gene matches. DNA for the CDR3: TGCGCCAGCAGCCAACGGTCCGGGACTAGCGGGGGGGCCTCCGGGGAGCTGTTTTTT. Its translation is CASSQRSGTSGGASGELFF.

This clonotype appeared a few times. This chain links TRBV9 with TRBJ1-3, with D possibly matching TRBD1 (5 bases). Trimming removed 1 base at V and 3 bases at J, with 14 bases between. Germline V gives CDR1 SGDLS, CDR2 YYNGEE. The CDR3 covers 16 residues. The CDR3 region is CASSVSPFGGGNTIYF. In DNA form, the CDR3 reads TGTGCCAGCAGCGTAAGCCCTTTCGGGGGTGGAAACACCATATATTTT.

The rearrangement links TRBV11-2 to TRBJ2-3; tentative D call: TRBD1 (6 bases). There are 14 residues in the CDR3. V lost 5 bases, J lost 2 bases, and 11 bases lay in between. The germline gives CDR1 SGHAT, CDR2 FQNNGV. The CDR3 DNA reads as TGTGCCAGCAGCGTGAGGGACAACACAGATACGCAGTATTTT. Translation: CASSVRDNTDTQYF.

This clonotype was detected a few times. V is TRBV5-1 and J is TRBJ2-2, with no clear D. Germline V lookup: CDR1 SGHRS, CDR2 YFSETQ. This CDR3 is built from 15 residues. The ends were cut back, 3 bases at V and 6 bases at J, with 15 bases in the middle. CDR3 sequence reads: CASSYTPGPAGELFF. The CDR3 nucleotides are TGCGCCAGCAGCTACACCCCTGGCCCGGCCGGGGAGCTGTTTTTT.

This chain joins TRBV20-1 and TRBJ2-5; 10 bases match TRBD1. The CDR3 runs to 16 residues. Germline CDR1 reads DFQATT; CDR2 reads SNEGSKA (reference sequence). J lost 2 bases, V lost 3 bases, and 9 bases had no gene match. The CDR3 protein is CSARIWDRGLQETQYF. The CDR3 bases are TGCAGTGCTAGGATTTGGGACAGGGGTTTACAAGAGACCCAGTACTTC.

The genes are TRBV5-8 and TRBJ2-2; maybe TRBD1 (6 bases). The V and J ends lost 4 bases and 5 bases respectively, with 15 bases between them. The CDR3 has 15 amino acids. CDR1 and CDR2 (germline): SGHTS, YDEGEE. The CDR3 loop reads CASSLQGSTTGELFF. In DNA form, the CDR3 reads TGTGCCAGCAGCCTACAGGGAAGTACGACCGGGGAGCTGTTTTTT.

This clonotype was seen at least ten times. The chain recombines TRBV25-1 with TRBJ1-4; no clear D. This CDR3 spans 15 amino acids. Germline loops: CDR1 MGHDK, CDR2 SYGVNS. V was clipped by 6 bases and J by 0 bases, with 11 bases between them. CDR3 residues: CASSATVATNEKLFF. DNA of the CDR3: TGTGCCAGCAGCGCGACTGTAGCAACTAATGAAAAACTGTTTTTT.

This chain joins TRBV20-1 and TRBJ2-3, with TRBD2 as a possible D gene (10 bases). The ends were cut back, 6 bases at V and 6 bases at J, with 34 bases in the middle. The CDR3 totals 19 residues. Germline V gene sequence: CDR1 DFQATT, CDR2 SNEGSKA (reference sequence). The CDR3 protein is CSALQGQGLAGGRRDTQYF. CDR3 sequence (DNA): TGCAGTGCCCTCCAGGGACAGGGTTTAGCGGGAGGCCGTAGGGATACGCAGTATTTT.

This clonotype was observed a handful of times. The CDR3 DNA follows: TGCAGCGTTAGAGTCGGTGAGCAGTTCTTC. This gives the protein CSVRVGEQFF. This chain uses TRBV29-1 with TRBJ2-1; unclear D gene. The V and J ends lost 5 bases and 9 bases respectively, with 8 bases between them. CDR3 length: 10 amino acids. Per germline, CDR1 SQVTM and CDR2 ANQGSEA.

This clonotype was seen only a few times. The V call is TRBV21-1, the J call TRBJ2-7; the table's TRBD1 call for D was not verified on the DNA. TRBV21-1 is labeled a pseudogene. This CDR3 has 19 amino acids. This chain's CDR3 is CASTPLKAPHAPSYYEQYV. The CDR3, as DNA: TGTGCCAGCACCCCCCTGAAGGCACCCCACGCCCCATCTTACTACGAGCAGTACGTC.

The chain joins TRBV2 to TRBJ2-1, with D perhaps assigned TRBD1 or TRBD2 (7 bases each). V lost 6 bases to trimming and J lost 2 bases, with 26 bases between them. Looked up from germline, CDR1 is SNHLY and CDR2 is FYNNEI. The CDR3 has 19 residues. As DNA, the CDR3 is TGTGCCAGCAGCTCCACCGGGACAGCCGGGCGGGGGACCTACAATGAGCAGTTCTTC. It yields the protein CASSSTGTAGRGTYNEQFF.

The gene calls are TRBV6-1 and TRBJ2-7; D may be TRBD1 (5 bases). This CDR3 is 13 amino acids long. Germline lookup yields CDR1 MNHNS and CDR2 SASEGT. V was clipped by 6 bases and J by 1 base, with 10 bases between them. The CDR3 is CASSLQGSYEQYV. The DNA of the CDR3 is TGTGCCAGCAGCCTCCAGGGATCCTACGAGCAGTACGTC.

J is TRBJ1-1 and V is TRBV6-2 or TRBV6-3; D gene ambiguous. Germline V gives CDR1 MNHEY, CDR2 SVGEGT. The CDR3 spans 12 residues. Deletions cut 6 bases from V and 7 bases from J, with 12 bases between. The CDR3 region has the DNA TGTGCCAGCAGCCCGTTGCCGTTTGAAGCTTTCTTT. Residues: CASSPLPFEAFF.

This chain links TRBV10-3 with TRBJ1-5; D uncertain. V lost 6 bases and J 1 base, leaving 10 bases between the germline ends. CDR1 is ENHRY and CDR2 is SYGVKD in the germline V gene. The length of the CDR3 is 14 residues. DNA of the CDR3: TGTGCCATCAGCGTTGACTACAGCAATCAGCCCCAGCATTTT. Protein: CAISVDYSNQPQHF.

This clonotype was seen more than once but under ten times. The chain carries TRBV5-1 and TRBJ1-1; 8 bases are shared with TRBD1. Germline V CDR1 and CDR2: SGHRS, YFSETQ. Trimming removed 3 bases from V and 1 base from J; junction bases left unmatched: 5. The CDR3 is made up of 15 amino acids. The CDR3 nucleotides read TGCGCCAGCAGCTCGACGACAGGGGAGAACACTGAAGCTTTCTTT. Its protein product is CASSSTTGENTEAFF.

At least ten counts were recorded for this clonotype. V is TRBV20-1 and J is TRBJ2-5, with D tentatively TRBD2 (6 bases). V was trimmed by 0 bases and J by 5 bases, leaving 13 bases between them. The CDR3 contains 14 residues. The germline gives CDR1 DFQATT, CDR2 SNEGSKA (reference sequence). For the CDR3, the DNA is TGCAGTGCTAGAGATTTTCCGGGGGAGGAGACCCAGTACTTC. Translated, it gives CSARDFPGEETQYF.

This clonotype was seen at least ten times. The V call is TRBV7-2, the J call TRBJ2-1; a possible D gene is TRBD2 (7 bases). The CDR3 extends over 15 amino acids. Trimming removed 5 bases from V and 8 bases from J, with 19 bases in between. Germline lookup yields CDR1 SGHTA and CDR2 FQGNSA. The CDR3 region is CASSHGQGTTHEQFF. The DNA of the CDR3 is TGTGCCAGCAGCCACGGCCAGGGGACTACGCATGAGCAGTTCTTC.

In its sample, this clonotype was seen a few times. This sequence joins TRBV20-1 and TRBJ2-4; D may be TRBD2 (6 bases). CDR1 is DFQATT and CDR2 is SNEGSKA in the germline V gene (reference sequence). The length of the CDR3 is 14 residues. Deletions cut 4 bases from V and 6 bases from J, with 16 bases between. CDR3 sequence (DNA): TGCAGTGCTACCTGGCCGGGGGTCGGAAACATTCAGTACTTC. Translated: CSATWPGVGNIQYF.

This chain joins TRBV3-1 and TRBJ1-1; no definite D call. V was clipped by 3 bases and J by 3 bases, with 8 bases between them. The CDR3 runs to 13 residues. Germline lookup yields CDR1 LGHDT and CDR2 YNNKEL (reference sequence). CDR3 amino acids: CASSQYRYTEAFF. CDR3 DNA sequence: TGTGCCAGCAGCCAGTACCGGTACACTGAAGCTTTCTTT.

At least ten counts were recorded for this clonotype. The rearrangement links TRBV5-6 to TRBJ1-4; the match to TRBD1 covers 7 bases. CDR1 is SGHDT, CDR2 YYEEEE, per germline. Losses at the gene ends were 2 bases for V and 4 bases for J; bases not matched to a gene: 17. The CDR3 covers 19 residues. CDR3: CASSLTGYGTVESNEKLFF. DNA of the CDR3: TGTGCCAGCAGCTTAACGGGATACGGGACAGTGGAAAGTAATGAAAAACTGTTTTTT.

This clonotype was detected only a few times. J is TRBJ1-2 and V is TRBV12-3 or TRBV12-4, with D possibly being TRBD1 (5 bases). The CDR3 extends over 14 amino acids. Trimming removed 7 bases at V and 7 bases at J, with 19 bases between. The CDR3: CASTATVTDVGYTF. CDR3 nucleotides: TGTGCCAGCACCGCGACAGTTACAGACGTTGGCTACACCTTC.

This clonotype came up many times. The chain recombines TRBV2 with TRBJ2-3; D call uncertain. Trimming stripped 5 bases from V and 5 bases from J, with 17 bases between. The CDR3 consists of 15 residues. The germline V gene has CDR1 SNHLY and CDR2 FYNNEI. CDR3 in amino acids: CASSPRSVIGDTQYF. DNA of the CDR3: TGTGCCAGCAGTCCCCGGTCTGTAATTGGAGATACGCAGTATTTT.

A few counts support this clonotype. This sequence joins TRBV5-1 and TRBJ1-1; D remains ambiguous. This CDR3 is 12 amino acids long. From germline, CDR1 is SGHRS and CDR2 YFSETQ. V was cut by 3 bases and J by 4 bases, with 7 bases left in between. The CDR3 here is CASSSSVTEAFF. DNA of the CDR3: TGCGCCAGCAGCTCGAGCGTCACTGAAGCTTTCTTT.

This clonotype was observed at least ten times. The chain couples TRBV7-2 to TRBJ2-1, with 12 positions matching TRBD1. J lost 9 bases, V lost 4 bases, and 7 bases had no gene match. Germline V CDR1 and CDR2: SGHTA, FQGNSA. The CDR3 extends over 15 amino acids. CDR3 sequence (DNA): TGTGCCAGCAGCTCCGCGGGACAGGGGGCGATTGAGCAGTTCTTC. Residues: CASSSAGQGAIEQFF. Looking up the rest from reference TRBV7-2 and TRBJ2-1 gives the full variable domain: GAGVSQSPSNKVTEKGKDVELRCDPISGHTALYWYRQSLGQGLEFLIYFQGNSAPDKSGLPSDRFSAERTGGSVSTLTIQRTQQEDSAVYLCASSSAGQGAIEQFFGPGTRLTVL.